These T cell receptor beta chains were read from a single sample in a study of lymphopenia after photon versus proton radiotherapy. Data came from immunoSEQ multiplex PCR; TCRdb stores just in-frame clones and leaves some out. The sample records tens of thousands of clones, around nine tenths being singletons. The sample consisted of peripheral blood, taken from a patient treated with proton-based radiotherapy. Source of these receptors: a woman in her sixties or seventies with cholangiocarcinoma. Some clones in this sample may be carry-over from other donors' samples. The CDR3 runs from the conserved cysteine through the conserved F or W. D genes are given only for firm matches. Some rows mark clone size as missing; the rest say once, few, many or name a class of expanded clone.

D | J | V | size | CDR3 | DNA
NA | TRBJ2-1 | TRBV6-5 | many | CASRSGQSYNEQFF | TGTGCCAGCAGAAGCGGACAGTCCTACAATGAGCAGTTCTTC
TRBD2 | TRBJ2-1 | TRBV29-1 | NA | CSVLGLGRLNEQFF | TGCAGCGTTCTGGGACTAGGGAGGTTGAATGAGCAGTTCTTC
TRBD1 | TRBJ2-2 | TRBV19 | NA | CASDITGVPGELFF | TGTGCCAGTGACATCACAGGGGTGCCCGGGGAGCTGTTTTTT
NA | TRBJ2-5 | TRBV4-3 | NA | CASSRGAGATETQYF | TGCGCCAGCAGCCGGGGGGCGGGAGCGACGGAGACCCAGTACTTC
NA | TRBJ1-1 | TRBV5-5 | once | CASSATGLDTEAFF | TGTGCCAGCAGCGCAACAGGGTTAGACACTGAAGCTTTCTTT
TRBD2 | TRBJ2-7 | TRBV11-2 | NA | CASLSGSFEQYF | TGTGCCAGTCTTAGCGGGAGTTTTGAGCAGTACTTC
NA | TRBJ2-5 | TRBV9 | NA | CASSVGQPGETQYF | TGTGCCAGCAGCGTCGGACAGCCTGGGGAGACCCAGTACTTC
NA | TRBJ2-5 | TRBV27 | NA | CASNPGGEGAQGQETQYF | TGTGCCAGCAACCCTGGGGGGGAGGGGGCGCAAGGTCAAGAGACCCAGTACTTC
NA | TRBJ2-3 | TRBV18 | once | CASSPPSARGADTQYF | TGTGCCAGCTCACCCCCTAGCGCCCGAGGAGCAGATACGCAGTATTTT
NA | TRBJ1-2 | TRBV5-6 | few | CASSLGRSKAGYTF | TGTGCCAGCAGCTTGGGAAGAAGTAAGGCTGGCTACACCTTC
TRBD2 | TRBJ2-3 | TRBV5-5 | NA | CASSSGTTLLTDTQYF | TGTGCCAGCAGCTCTGGGACTACCCTTCTCACAGATACGCAGTATTTT
TRBD1 | TRBJ2-7 | TRBV7-9 | many | CASSLSGQPTGEQYF | TGTGCCAGCAGCTTATCGGGACAGCCAACCGGGGAGCAGTACTTC
NA | TRBJ2-4 | TRBV28 | few | CASSVGGLSAKNIQYF | TGTGCCAGCAGTGTCGGGGGTTTATCAGCCAAAAACATTCAGTACTTC
NA | TRBJ2-7 | TRBV7-8 | NA | CASSSARGDREQYF | TGTGCCAGCAGCTCTGCAAGGGGGGATCGCGAGCAGTACTTC
NA | TRBJ2-3 | TRBV4-3 | NA | CASSQGSPGSTQYF | TGCGCCAGCAGCCAAGGCAGCCCGGGGAGTACGCAGTATTTT
NA | TRBJ2-3 | TRBV9 | NA | CASSVGGAQMTDTQYF | TGTGCCAGCAGCGTAGGTGGGGCGCAAATGACAGATACGCAGTATTTT
NA | TRBJ2-1 | TRBV27 | NA | CASGLGLFF | TGTGCCAGCGGCCTGGGACTCTTCTTC
TRBD1 | TRBJ1-3 | TRBV19 | NA | CATGGPGQGRNTIYF | TGTGCTACAGGGGGTCCGGGACAGGGACGAAACACCATATATTTT
TRBD2 | TRBJ2-3 | TRBV5-1 | NA | CASSRTSGENTQYF | TGCGCCAGCAGTAGGACTAGCGGGGAAAATACGCAGTATTTT
NA | TRBJ2-7 | TRBV5-6 | NA | CASSFLYEQYF | TGTGCCAGCAGCTTTCTCTACGAGCAGTACTTC
NA | TRBJ1-1 | TRBV6-5 | few | CASSVSDRADTEAFF | TGTGCCAGCAGTGTTTCGGACAGAGCGGACACTGAAGCTTTCTTT
TRBD2 | TRBJ2-7 | TRBV10-2 | once | CASRVSSGRFSTSYEQYF | TGCGCCAGCAGGGTATCCAGCGGGAGGTTCTCTACCTCCTACGAGCAGTACTTC
TRBD1 | TRBJ1-1 | TRBV9 | NA | CASSSGTGGLDTEAFF | TGTGCCAGCAGCTCCGGGACAGGGGGCTTAGACACTGAAGCTTTCTTT